The sequence of this TCR beta chain was determined in a study of blood T cell repertoires in COVID-19. Study-level information: The United States, Italy and Spain provided the acute and convalescent COVID-19 samples.

This CDR3 is built from 12 residues. Deletions cut 6 bases from V and 5 bases from J, with 8 bases between. This clone was counted a few times. Original processing methods: The assay estimated nucleated cells by amplifying reference gene primers. Clones were sequenced by immunoSEQ multiplex PCR, and TCRdb holds only the in-frame ones, with some missing. V, J and clone size derive from that table, while D and trimming were established from the DNA sequence. The repertoire holds some 180,000 clones, with about four fifths as singletons. The chain links TRBV12-3 or TRBV12-4 to TRBJ2-1, with D possibly being TRBD2 (5 bases). Sequencing used peripheral blood. The source is a woman aged 40 to 50 with COVID-19, enrolled during active disease. CDR3 in amino acids: CASRRENNEQFF. In nucleotides, the CDR3 is TGTGCCAGCAGGAGGGAGAACAATGAGCAGTTCTTC.